The 17 T cell receptor beta chains given below trace back to one sample, sequenced in a study of cytomegalovirus exposure and HLA in healthy donors. Primers included in the PCR were 60 Vbeta and 13 Jbeta primers. Assay: immunoSEQ multiplex PCR; the TCRdb copy retains only in-frame clones and omits some. This sample carries 100,000 to 150,000 clones, around 80% of them seen once, and the ten largest clones take roughly 2%. The sequenced material came from PBMCs. These TCRs come from a man younger than 35 in good health and CMV-seronegative.

V is TRBV2 and J is TRBJ2-7; TRBD2 agrees at 8 bases. This CDR3 has 13 amino acids. Looked up from germline, CDR1 is SNHLY and CDR2 is FYNNEI. V was pared by 4 bases and J by 6 bases, with 5 bases of the junction left unmatched. The CDR3 protein is CASSAGGPIEQYV. In DNA form, the CDR3 reads TGTGCCAGCAGTGCGGGAGGGCCTATCGAGCAGTACGTC.

In its sample, this clone was seen a few times. V usage is TRBV7-9 and J usage is TRBJ2-7; weak D call: TRBD2 (6 bases). This CDR3 is 14 amino acids long. Germline V gives CDR1 SEHNR, CDR2 FQNEAQ (reference sequence). V was clipped by 5 bases and J by 3 bases, with 14 bases between them. Written as DNA, the CDR3 is TGTGCCAGCAGCCGGGGACTCGAAATCTACGAGCAGTACTTC. Protein sequence: CASSRGLEIYEQYF.

The rearrangement uses TRBV7-2 and TRBJ2-7, with D unresolved. Looked up from germline, CDR1 is SGHTA and CDR2 is FQGNSA. V dropped 4 bases and J dropped 2 bases, with 12 bases sitting between them. The CDR3 is 14 amino acids. The CDR3 region has the DNA TGTGCCAGCAGCTATGCGAGAGAGCCCTACGAGCAGTACTTC. Its translation: CASSYAREPYEQYF.

The chain has TRBV30 and TRBJ1-5, with TRBD1 matching over 9 bases. The J segment lost 3 bases and the V segment lost 1 base, leaving 4 bases of the junction unmatched. This CDR3 has 15 amino acids. The germline gives CDR1 GTSNPN, CDR2 SVGIG (reference sequence). The CDR3 DNA reads TGTGCCTGGAGTGGGGGACAGGGTGCCAATCAGCCCCAGCATTTT. Encoded protein: CAWSGGQGANQPQHF.

The chain links TRBV7-6 to TRBJ2-1; weak D call: TRBD1 (5 bases). This CDR3 is 12 amino acids long. The ends were cut back, 3 bases at V and 10 bases at J, with 10 bases in the middle. Germline CDR1 SGHVS, CDR2 FNYEAQ. The CDR3: CASSLAGLEQFF. In DNA, the CDR3 is TGTGCCAGCAGCTTGGCAGGGTTGGAGCAGTTCTTC.

This clone was found a few times. The chain recombines TRBV6-5 with TRBJ1-5, with a tentative D call TRBD1 (5 bases). Germline V CDR1 and CDR2: MNHEY, SVGAGI. Trimming took off 6 bases at V and 6 bases at J, with 15 bases between the two ends. This CDR3 spans 14 amino acids. CDR3 in DNA: TGTGCCAGCAGCCCAGGGCCCCCCGGTCAGCCCCAGCATTTT. It encodes CASSPGPPGQPQHF.

This clone showed up just once. This chain links TRBV12-5 with TRBJ2-7, with D possibly matching TRBD2 (5 bases). The ends were cut back, 3 bases at V and 7 bases at J, with 10 bases in the middle. Germline V gene sequence: CDR1 LGHNT, CDR2 FRNRAP. This CDR3 has 12 residues. CDR3 sequence: CASGFRTGEQYV. In DNA, the CDR3 is TGTGCTAGTGGTTTCCGGACTGGTGAGCAGTACGTC.

The chain couples TRBV5-4 to TRBJ2-5; 8 bases match TRBD2. The J call may be incorrect, as the DNA end agrees better with TRBJ2-7. CDR1 is SGHNT and CDR2 is YYREEE in the germline V gene (reference sequence). The CDR3 has 13 residues. The CDR3 DNA sequence: TGTGCCAGCAGCTATGGGACTAGTAACGAGCAGTACTTC. It codes for CASSYGTSNEQYF.

CDR3 DNA sequence: TGTGCCAGCACCCCACGGGGAGGGAACACTGAAGCTTTCTTT. It specifies CASTPRGGNTEAFF. This sequence joins TRBV7-9 and TRBJ1-1; D unclear. The CDR3 has 14 residues. Germline CDR1 and CDR2: SEHNR and FQNEAQ (reference sequence). V was pared by 7 bases and J by 1 base, with 13 bases between.

V is TRBV19 and J is TRBJ2-3, with 11 positions matching TRBD1. The CDR3 contains 14 residues. V trimming: 5 bases; J trimming: 6 bases; junction bases outside the gene matches: 4. Germline lookup yields CDR1 LNHDA and CDR2 SQIVND (reference sequence). DNA for the CDR3: TGTGCCAGTAGTCCCGGGACAGGGGGGGATACGCAGTATTTT. Translating it yields CASSPGTGGDTQYF. Filled out from reference TRBV19 and TRBJ2-3, the complete variable domain reads DGGITQSPKYLFRKEGQNVTLSCEQNLNHDAMYWYRQDPGQGLRLIYYSQIVNDFQKGDIAEGYSVSREKKESFPLTVTSAQKNPTAFYLCASSPGTGGDTQYFGPGTRLTVL.

V and J are TRBV5-4 and TRBJ2-2; 8 nucleotides align to TRBD2. The CDR3 has 14 amino acids. Germline trimming cut 2 bases from V and 10 bases from J; bases unmatched to any gene: 7. The germline V gene encodes CDR1 SGHNT and CDR2 YYREEE (reference sequence). CDR3 amino acids: CASSFNPTSEELFF. CDR3 DNA: TGTGCCAGCAGCTTTAATCCGACTAGCGAGGAGCTGTTTTTT.

The chain uses TRBV11-2 and TRBJ1-4, with TRBD1 identical over 8 bases. The CDR3 sequence is 15 residues long. V lost 1 base, J lost 6 bases, and 4 bases stayed unmatched. The germline V gene has CDR1 SGHAT and CDR2 FQNNGV. CDR3 bases: TGTGCCAGCAGCTTAGGGACAGGGTGGTATGAAAAACTGTTTTTT. It translates to CASSLGTGWYEKLFF.

The V and J genes are TRBV5-4 and TRBJ2-5, with 9 nucleotides matching TRBD1. The CDR3 is made up of 16 amino acids. Germline V gives CDR1 SGHNT, CDR2 YYREEE (reference sequence). V lost 1 base to trimming and J lost 4 bases; unmatched junction nucleotides: 8. The CDR3 DNA reads TGTGCCAGCAGCTTGTCTCCACAGGGGGCCAGAGAGACCCAGTACTTC. Amino acid sequence: CASSLSPQGARETQYF.

The chain joins TRBV4-1 to TRBJ1-6, with a weak D call TRBD1 (5 bases). CDR3 length: 17 residues. V lost 0 bases, J lost 10 bases, and 19 bases lay in between. Germline V gene lookup returns CDR1 MGHRA and CDR2 YSYEKL. CDR3 in DNA: TGCGCCAGCAGCCAAGATCAGAGGCGGTCAGGGAGGTCACCCCTCCACTTT. Translating it yields CASSQDQRRSGRSPLHF.

CDR3 protein: CASSSSGSSTDTQYF. The CDR3 DNA follows: TGCGCCAGCAGCTCTAGCGGGAGTAGCACAGATACGCAGTATTTT. The chain joins TRBV5-1 to TRBJ2-3, with TRBD2 identical over 10 bases. In germline, CDR1 is SGHRS, CDR2 YFSETQ. This CDR3 region has 15 residues. Trimming removed 3 bases from V and 0 bases from J; junction bases left unmatched: 1.

The chain recombines TRBV5-1 with TRBJ2-1; 11 nucleotides agree with TRBD1. The germline CDR1 and CDR2 sequences are SGHRS and YFSETQ. The CDR3 runs 14 residues. V dropped 4 bases and J dropped 6; count of bases not matched to a gene: 3. CDR3 loop: CASSDGTGGNEQFF. The CDR3 DNA reads as TGCGCCAGCAGCGACGGGACAGGGGGCAATGAGCAGTTCTTC.

This chain uses TRBV19 with TRBJ2-7, with TRBD1 matching 9 bases. V lost 5 bases, J lost 8 bases, and 7 bases stayed unmatched. This CDR3 spans 13 amino acids. CDR1 and CDR2 from the germline V gene are LNHDA and SQIVND (reference sequence). The CDR3 DNA is TGTGCCAGTAGTTCGGTACAGGGGGCTCAGCAGTACGTC. The encoded protein is CASSSVQGAQQYV.